The T cell receptor beta chain described here comes from a study of memory CD4+ T cells and cytomegalovirus serostatus. Study-wide results and caveats: Of under 200 reported CMV TCRbeta sequences, just over 65 were found in memory CD4+ repertoires.

How the authors handled the data: Out-of-frame sequences were removed, leaving 2 million to 2.5 million distinct TCRbeta sequences. Produced via immunoSEQ multiplex PCR; TCRdb's table is partial and in-frame only. For V, J and clone size, that table is used; D and trimming come from the DNA. The table includes tens of thousands of clones, approximately 83% detected once. Single viable CD3+CD4+CD8-CD45RO+ cells were sorted as the memory CD4+ T cells. Positive selection with CD4 microbeads enriched total CD4+ T cells. This CDR3 is built from 12 residues. Trimming pared 1 base from V and 7 bases from J, leaving 10 bases between. Germline CDR1 and CDR2: GTSNPN and SVGIG (reference sequence). As to this clone: What it binds is not known.

The J gene is TRBJ1-2, the V gene TRBV30, with D possibly matching TRBD1 (5 bases). Sequencing used memory CD4+ T cells from blood. This clonotype was obtained from an adult in good health and CMV-seronegative. The CDR3 DNA follows: TGTGCCTGGAGTGGCAGGGTGGGTGGCTACACCTTC. It yields the protein CAWSGRVGGYTF.